This record concerns one TCR beta chain sequence. The data derive from a study of cytomegalovirus exposure and HLA in healthy donors. The CDR3 spans 13 residues. Trimming pared 3 bases from V and 4 bases from J, leaving 6 bases between. Germline V CDR1 and CDR2: KGHSH, LQKENI. This PCR relied on a set of 60 Vbeta primers and 13 Jbeta primers. Profiled with immunoSEQ multiplex PCR; TCRdb holds only in-frame clones, not every one. The sample shows some 77,000 clones, around three quarters of them seen only once. The sequenced sample consisted of PBMCs. The sequence was collected from a man aged 25 to 45 in good health and CMV-seronegative. This chain links TRBV18 with TRBJ2-2; D not certain. This chain's CDR3 is CASSPERTGELFF. The CDR3 DNA reads TGTGCCAGCTCACCTGAGCGCACCGGGGAGCTGTTTTTT.